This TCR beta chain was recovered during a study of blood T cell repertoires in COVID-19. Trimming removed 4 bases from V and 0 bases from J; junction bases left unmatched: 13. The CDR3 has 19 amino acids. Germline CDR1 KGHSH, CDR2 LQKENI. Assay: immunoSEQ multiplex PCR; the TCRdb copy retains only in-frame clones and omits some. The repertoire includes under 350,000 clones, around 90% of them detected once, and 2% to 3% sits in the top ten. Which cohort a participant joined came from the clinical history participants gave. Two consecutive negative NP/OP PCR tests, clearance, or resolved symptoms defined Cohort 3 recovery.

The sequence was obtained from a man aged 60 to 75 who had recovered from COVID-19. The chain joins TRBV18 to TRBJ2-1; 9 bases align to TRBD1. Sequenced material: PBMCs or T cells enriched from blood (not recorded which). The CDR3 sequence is CASSRKRTGGPSSYNEQFF. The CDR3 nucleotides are TGTGCCAGCTCACGTAAAAGAACAGGGGGCCCCAGCTCCTACAATGAGCAGTTCTTC.